This TCR beta chain was identified in a study of blood T cell repertoires in COVID-19 (dated by TCRdb to between 2020 and 2021). Background for the entire study: Samples from collaborators originated in the United States, Italy and Spain and spanned both the acute and convalescent phases of COVID-19. Nearly every sample came with metadata listing a de-identified subject ID, COVID-19 status, age in years and sex. The prospective study material was composed of cDNA or gDNA derived from T cells, B-cell-depleted T cells, or PBMCs. Where available, HLA class I and class II types were taken from metadata supplied by the sample provider and were not determined by assay-based typing. Samples came from the ongoing ImmuneRACE study (first 160 participants) plus 1,254 subjects from 6 global collaborators. The repertoires were released in a freely available public database meant as a resource for research on the immune response to SARS-CoV-2. Deeply sampled blood TCRbeta repertoires from subjects exposed to, actively infected with, or recovered from COVID-19 were included in the dataset.

The collaborating institutions used their own protocols to collect whole blood in K2EDTA tubes. For TCRbeta analysis, collaborators shipped samples as frozen whole blood, isolated PBMCs, or DNA extracted from either of those sample types. The research as a whole found: Clinical and demographic metadata were provided uncurated, with the amount varying by source and participant.

To note about this clone: No cognate antigen has been identified for it. Base qualities are not recorded, but no much larger clone differs from it by a single base.

TCRbeta CDR3 regions were amplified from genomic DNA by means of the immunoSEQ Assay, a bias-controlled multiplex PCR. As for the original processing: Within the assay, amplification of reference gene primers was used to estimate how many nucleated cells each sample contained. To quantify the absolute abundance of each unique TCRbeta CDR3 rearrangement, sequence reads were collapsed and filtered. Productive Simpson clonality was computed per sample as the square root of Simpson's diversity index over productive rearrangements. The table comes from immuneACCESS by way of TCRdb, which keeps in-frame sequences with V and J called. Part of the clones is missing from these tables; in studies checked, under half for an unresolved V gene and the rest for unknown reasons. Clonal size and the V and J genes are those of that table, whereas D and trimming came from the DNA. Present in this sample are tens of thousands of clones, roughly four fifths of which were seen just once. Jointly, the top ten make up around 4.4% of the sample.

From the germline V gene (reference sequence), CDR1 is LGHDT and CDR2 is YNNKEL. Taken from cysteine to phenylalanine, the CDR3 has 13 residues. Only CDR3 DNA is held: 39 bases, read in frame from base 1. The junction shows trimming of 7 bases on V and 8 bases on J, and the gene matches do not reach 7 bases of it. The chain is encoded by TRBV3-1 (or the pseudogene TRBV3-2) joined to TRBJ1-4; TRBD1 matches 7 bases in the middle. The sequence was obtained from a woman aged 55-70 years with acute or convalescent COVID-19. Source material: peripheral blood. The CDR3 loop reads CASNSGGREKLFF. The sequence in DNA is TGTGCCAGCAATTCAGGGGGACGGGAAAAACTGTTTTTT.